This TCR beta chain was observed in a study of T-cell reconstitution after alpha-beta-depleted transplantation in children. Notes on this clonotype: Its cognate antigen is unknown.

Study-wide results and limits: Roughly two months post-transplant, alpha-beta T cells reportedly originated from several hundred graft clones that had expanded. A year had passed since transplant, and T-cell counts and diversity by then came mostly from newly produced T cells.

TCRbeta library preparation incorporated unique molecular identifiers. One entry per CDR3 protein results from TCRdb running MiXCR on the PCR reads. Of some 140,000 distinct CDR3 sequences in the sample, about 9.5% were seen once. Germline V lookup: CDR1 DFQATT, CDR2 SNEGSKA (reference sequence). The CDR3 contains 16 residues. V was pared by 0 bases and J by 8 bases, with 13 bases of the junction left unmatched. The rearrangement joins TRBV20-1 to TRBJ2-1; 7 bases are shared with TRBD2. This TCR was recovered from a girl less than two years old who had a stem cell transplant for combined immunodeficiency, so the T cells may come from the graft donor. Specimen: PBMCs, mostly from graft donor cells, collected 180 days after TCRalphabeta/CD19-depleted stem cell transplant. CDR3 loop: CSARDLGTTSGDEQFF. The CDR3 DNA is TGCAGTGCTAGAGATCTCGGGACTACCTCTGGAGATGAGCAGTTCTTC.